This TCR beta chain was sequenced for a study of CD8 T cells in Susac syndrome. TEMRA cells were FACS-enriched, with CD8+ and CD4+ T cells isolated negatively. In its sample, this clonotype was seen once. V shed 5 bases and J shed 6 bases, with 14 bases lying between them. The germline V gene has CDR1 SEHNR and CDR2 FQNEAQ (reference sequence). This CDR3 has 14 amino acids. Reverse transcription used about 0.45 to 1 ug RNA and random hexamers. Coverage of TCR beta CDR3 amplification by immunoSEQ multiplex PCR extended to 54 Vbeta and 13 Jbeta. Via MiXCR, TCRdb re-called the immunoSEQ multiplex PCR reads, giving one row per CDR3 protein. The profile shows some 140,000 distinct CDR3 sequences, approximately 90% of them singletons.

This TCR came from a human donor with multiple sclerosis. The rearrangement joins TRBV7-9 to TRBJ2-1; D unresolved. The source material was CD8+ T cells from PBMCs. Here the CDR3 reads CASSPEGNINEQFF. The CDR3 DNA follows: TGTGCCAGCAGCCCCGAAGGGAATATCAATGAGCAGTTCTTC.